The 21 T cell receptor beta chains below were found in one sample sequenced in a study of early T cells in non-severe SARS-CoV-2 infection. TCRdb independently ran MiXCR on the 5' RACE reads; one entry per CDR3 protein. The sample yields under 40,000 distinct CDR3 sequences, about 5.8% seen once. Source material: whole blood. The receptor set was obtained from an adult who was a healthcare worker with PCR-confirmed SARS-CoV-2 infection or an uninfected control (not recorded which).

This clonotype was seen at least ten times. The rearrangement links TRBV7-2 to TRBJ2-7; 7 nucleotides align to TRBD2. The V gene end was trimmed by 5 bases and the J gene end by 0 bases; junction bases not matched to a gene: 13. Per germline, CDR1 SGHTA and CDR2 FQGNSA. This CDR3 is 17 amino acids long. CDR3 sequence reads: CASSPVGSGTSSYEQYF. CDR3 in DNA: TGTGCCAGCAGCCCAGTCGGGAGCGGGACGAGCTCCTACGAGCAGTACTTC.

This clonotype was counted at least ten times. The chain has TRBV9 and TRBJ2-2; TRBD2 matches at 9 bases. From germline, CDR1 is SGDLS and CDR2 YYNGEE. V gave up 4 bases and J gave up 1 base; unmatched junction bases: 5. CDR3 size: 16 residues. The CDR3 here is CASSQGTSRNTGELFF. CDR3 bases: TGTGCCAGCAGCCAGGGGACTAGCCGGAACACCGGGGAGCTGTTTTTT.

The gene calls are TRBV5-1 and TRBJ2-1, with 7 bases aligning to TRBD1. Germline CDR1 and CDR2: SGHRS and YFSETQ. The CDR3 sequence is 16 residues long. The junction had 15 bases not matched to a gene; V was cut back by 6 bases and J by 6 bases. The CDR3, as DNA: TGCGCCAGCACCTTCTCGTACAGGGGACCCACCAATGAGCAGTTCTTC. It specifies CASTFSYRGPTNEQFF. Together with reference TRBV5-1 and TRBJ2-1, the CDR3 gives the full variable domain: KAGVTQTPRYLIKTRGQQVTLSCSPISGHRSVSWYQQTPGQGLQFLFEYFSETQRNKGNFPGRFSGRQFSNSRSEMNVSTLELGDSALYLCASTFSYRGPTNEQFFGPGTRLTVL.

The table lists this clonotype with many counts. This chain uses TRBV11-2 with TRBJ1-6; D remains unclear. The CDR3 is 17 amino acids. The V end lost 2 bases, the J end lost 9 bases, and 20 bases lay between the germline ends. Germline lookup yields CDR1 SGHAT and CDR2 FQNNGV. In nucleotides, the CDR3 is TGTGCCAGCAGCTTAATGGGCGGCGATTTGGCCGTTTCACCCCTCCACTTT. Protein sequence: CASSLMGGDLAVSPLHF.

This clonotype rates as medium-sized. This CDR3 reads CASSLGTSGGYNEQFF. The CDR3 DNA reads as TGCGCCAGCAGCTTAGGGACTAGCGGGGGGTACAATGAGCAGTTCTTC. The genes are TRBV5-1 and TRBJ2-1, with 15 bases matching TRBD2. CDR1 is SGHRS, CDR2 YFSETQ, per germline. The CDR3 consists of 16 residues. V dropped 2 bases and J dropped 4; count of bases not matched to a gene: 1.

This clonotype was seen a few times. The genes are TRBV28 and TRBJ2-7; the D gene could be TRBD1 or TRBD2 (5 bases each). CDR1 MDHEN and CDR2 SYDVKM come from the germline V gene. The V and J ends lost 5 bases and 4 bases respectively, with 15 bases between them. The CDR3 consists of 14 residues. In nucleotides, the CDR3 is TGTGCCAGCAGTCTCGAGGGGCCTCCTTACGAGCAGTACTTC. Protein: CASSLEGPPYEQYF.

The CDR3 loop is CASSPHESTNEKLFF. CDR3 coding DNA: TGTGCCAGCAGTCCCCATGAGTCAACTAATGAAAAACTGTTTTTT. J is TRBJ1-4 and V is TRBV28; D unclear. The CDR3 runs 15 residues. CDR1 is MDHEN and CDR2 is SYDVKM in the germline V gene. V lost 5 bases and J 0 bases, leaving 10 bases between the germline ends.

This clonotype has a count of ten or more. CDR3 amino acids: CASSSYRLAGDNEQFF. The CDR3 DNA reads as TGTGCCAGCAGCAGCTATCGACTAGCGGGAGACAATGAGCAGTTCTTC. The chain couples TRBV7-2 to TRBJ2-1; TRBD2 aligns across 12 bases. The CDR3 extends over 16 amino acids. V lost 5 bases and J lost 5; bases outside the gene matches: 7. Germline loops: CDR1 SGHTA, CDR2 FQGNSA.

Ten or more counts support this clonotype. One end of the junction is discordant with germline, which a read error may explain. This sequence joins TRBV28 and TRBJ2-1; perhaps D is TRBD1 or TRBD2 (5 bases each). The germline CDR1 and CDR2 sequences are MDHEN and SYDVKM. The CDR3 is made up of 12 amino acids. The CDR3 reads CASSFEGPPRVF. DNA of the CDR3: TGTGCCAGCAGTTTTGAGGGGCCCCCTAGGGTCTTC.

In its sample, this clonotype was seen many times. The gene calls are TRBV11-2 and TRBJ2-1; 8 nucleotides align to TRBD1. The CDR3 length is 12 residues. The V and J ends lost 5 bases and 9 bases, in that order; junction bases with no gene match: 3. Germline lookup yields CDR1 SGHAT and CDR2 FQNNGV. CDR3 nucleotides: TGTGCCAGCAGCACCGACAGGGGTGAGCAGTTCTTC. Its translation is CASSTDRGEQFF.

This clonotype showed up many times. The chain couples TRBV14 to TRBJ2-5, with TRBD2 matching 7 bases. The CDR3 runs to 15 residues. Per germline, CDR1 SGHDN and CDR2 FVKESK. V trimming: 0 bases; J trimming: 4 bases; junction bases outside the gene matches: 5. The CDR3: CASSQDTGGTETQYF. The DNA for the CDR3 is TGTGCCAGCAGCCAAGATACGGGAGGCACAGAGACCCAGTACTTC. Complete variable domain (other parts from reference TRBV14 and TRBJ2-5): EAGVTQFPSHSVIEKGQTVTLRCDPISGHDNLYWYRRVMGKEIKFLLHFVKESKQDESGMPNNRFLAERTGGTYSTLKVQPAELEDSGVYFCASSQDTGGTETQYFGPGTRLLVL.

The chain carries TRBV6-1 and TRBJ1-3; D remains ambiguous. Trimming left V 6 bases short and J 3 bases short, with 9 bases between. CDR3 size: 13 residues. From germline, CDR1 is MNHNS and CDR2 SASEGT. The CDR3 sequence: CASSQTVGNTIYF. As DNA, the CDR3 is TGTGCCAGCAGCCAGACTGTTGGAAACACCATATATTTT.

The chain uses TRBV2 and TRBJ2-3, with 7 bases aligning to TRBD1. V trimming: 4 bases; J trimming: 2 bases; junction bases outside the gene matches: 3. The CDR3 length is 14 residues. In germline, CDR1 is SNHLY, CDR2 FYNNEI. As DNA, the CDR3 is TGTGCCAGCAGTGGGGACAGATTCACAGATACGCAGTATTTT. This translates into CASSGDRFTDTQYF. Supplemented by reference TRBV2 and TRBJ2-3, the full variable domain reads EPEVTQTPSHQVTQMGQEVILRCVPISNHLYFYWYRQILGQKVEFLVSFYNNEISEKSEIFDDQFSVERPDGSNFTLKIRSTKLEDSAMYFCASSGDRFTDTQYFGPGTRLTVL.

This clonotype was picked up a small number of times. The chain is built from TRBV7-8 and TRBJ2-3, with D unresolved. Trimming took off 1 base at V and 0 bases at J, with 8 bases between the two ends. This CDR3 comprises 15 residues. Germline V lookup: CDR1 SGHVS, CDR2 FQNEAQ. The CDR3 DNA is TGTGCCAGCAGCTTAGTCCTACTTAGCACAGATACGCAGTATTTT. As protein: CASSLVLLSTDTQYF.

This clonotype was detected many times. The chain joins TRBV2 to TRBJ2-1, with D perhaps matching TRBD1 (5 bases). Trimming shortened V by 3 bases and J by 1 base, and 7 bases separated the two germline ends. This CDR3 spans 14 amino acids. The germline V gene encodes CDR1 SNHLY and CDR2 FYNNEI. In DNA, the CDR3 is TGTGCCAGCAGTGAGCAGGGATCCTACAATGAGCAGTTCTTC. This gives the protein CASSEQGSYNEQFF.

This chain uses TRBV12-3 or TRBV12-4 with TRBJ1-1; possibly TRBD1 for D (5 bases). This CDR3 contains 14 residues. The V end lost 3 bases, the J end lost 2 bases, and 10 bases lay between the germline ends. CDR3 loop: CASSFGGGNTEAFF. The DNA of the CDR3 is TGTGCCAGCAGTTTTGGGGGGGGAAACACTGAAGCTTTCTTT.

This clonotype was seen ten or more times. The DNA for the CDR3 is TGTGCCAGCAGTGTCATAGGTCCCCCCAATGAGCAGTTCTTC. As protein: CASSVIGPPNEQFF. The genes are TRBV28 and TRBJ2-1; D gene ambiguous. The germline CDR1 and CDR2 sequences are MDHEN and SYDVKM. The V end was cut by 5 bases, the J end by 6 bases, with 14 bases between. The CDR3 is 14 residues long.

This clonotype was recorded at least ten times. The chain employs TRBV7-9 and TRBJ2-7; weak D call: TRBD2 (6 bases). CDR3 length: 19 amino acids. CDR1 and CDR2 (germline): SEHNR, FQNEAQ (reference sequence). V dropped 0 bases and J dropped 1 base, with 22 bases sitting between them. Here the CDR3 reads CASSLARMAVGGESYEQYF. CDR3 DNA: TGTGCCAGCAGCTTAGCGCGAATGGCCGTTGGCGGGGAGTCCTACGAGCAGTACTTC.

The table lists this clonotype with many counts. The chain employs TRBV20-1 and TRBJ2-7, with D perhaps assigned TRBD1 or TRBD2 (5 bases each). The CDR3 spans 12 residues. The germline V and J ends were trimmed by 3 bases and 4 bases, with 10 bases remaining between them. The germline CDR1 and CDR2 sequences are DFQATT and SNEGSKA (reference sequence). CDR3 nucleotide sequence: TGCAGTGCTAGTATGGGGGATTACGAGCAGTACTTC. Translation gives CSASMGDYEQYF.

V gene TRBV30 combines with J gene TRBJ1-2; no definite D call. Germline V gives CDR1 GTSNPN, CDR2 SVGIG (reference sequence). The ends were cut back, 3 bases at V and 7 bases at J, with 12 bases in the middle. CDR3 size: 12 residues. CDR3 protein: CAWRRGFGGYTF. The CDR3, as DNA: TGTGCCTGGAGGAGAGGTTTTGGTGGCTACACCTTC.

In this sample, this clonotype turned up many times. V usage is TRBV29-1 and J usage is TRBJ2-3, with a weak D call TRBD2 (6 bases). There are 12 residues in the CDR3. The V gene lost 1 base and the J gene lost 5 bases, with 7 bases spanning the gap. Germline assignment: CDR1 SQVTM and CDR2 ANQGSEA. The CDR3 sequence: CSVEGLGDTQYF. For the CDR3, the DNA is TGCAGCGTTGAAGGACTAGGAGATACGCAGTATTTT.